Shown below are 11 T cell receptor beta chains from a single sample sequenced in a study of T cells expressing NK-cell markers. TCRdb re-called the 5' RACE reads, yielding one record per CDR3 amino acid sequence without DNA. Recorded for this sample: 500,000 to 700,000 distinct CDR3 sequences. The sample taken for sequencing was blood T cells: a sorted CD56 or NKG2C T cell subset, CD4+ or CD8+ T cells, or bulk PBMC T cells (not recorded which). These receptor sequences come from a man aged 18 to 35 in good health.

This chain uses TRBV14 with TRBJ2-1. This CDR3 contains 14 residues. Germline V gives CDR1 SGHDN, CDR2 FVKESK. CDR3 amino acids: CASSQDGLLNEQFF.

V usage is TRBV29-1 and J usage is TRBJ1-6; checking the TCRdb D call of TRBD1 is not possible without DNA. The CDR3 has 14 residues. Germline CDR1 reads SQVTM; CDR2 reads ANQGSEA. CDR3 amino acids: CSVVLQGTNSPLHF.

CDR3 loop: CSARAGNTDTQYF. This chain joins TRBV20-1 and TRBJ2-3. The length of the CDR3 is 13 residues. Per germline, CDR1 DFQATT and CDR2 SNEGSKA (reference sequence).

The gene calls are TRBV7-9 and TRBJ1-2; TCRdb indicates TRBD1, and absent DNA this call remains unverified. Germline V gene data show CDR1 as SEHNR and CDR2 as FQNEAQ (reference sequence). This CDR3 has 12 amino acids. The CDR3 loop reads CASSRPGRGYTF.

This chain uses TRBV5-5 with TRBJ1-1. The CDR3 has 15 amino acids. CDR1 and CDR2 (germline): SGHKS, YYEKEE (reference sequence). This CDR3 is CASSFGRDMNTEAFF.

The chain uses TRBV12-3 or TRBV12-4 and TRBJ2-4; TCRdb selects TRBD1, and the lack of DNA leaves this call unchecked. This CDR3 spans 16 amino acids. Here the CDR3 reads CASSRQKPGAKNIQYF.

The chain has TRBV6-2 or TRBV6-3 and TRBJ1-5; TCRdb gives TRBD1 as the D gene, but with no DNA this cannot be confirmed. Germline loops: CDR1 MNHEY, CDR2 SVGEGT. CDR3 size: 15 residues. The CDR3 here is CASRRDREGDQPQHF.

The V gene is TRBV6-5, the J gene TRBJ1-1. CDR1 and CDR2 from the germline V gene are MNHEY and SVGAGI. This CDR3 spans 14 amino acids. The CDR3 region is CASTLSDGNTEAFF.

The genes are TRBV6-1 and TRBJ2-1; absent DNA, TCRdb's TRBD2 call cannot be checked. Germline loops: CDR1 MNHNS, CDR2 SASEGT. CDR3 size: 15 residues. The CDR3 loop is CASRFRAHLLDEQFF.

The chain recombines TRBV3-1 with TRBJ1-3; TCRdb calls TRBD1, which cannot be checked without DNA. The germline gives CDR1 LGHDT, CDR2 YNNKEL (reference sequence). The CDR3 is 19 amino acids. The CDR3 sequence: CASSQGKGGASPTGNTIYF. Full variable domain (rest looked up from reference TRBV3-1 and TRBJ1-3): DTAVSQTPKYLVTQMGNDKSIKCEQNLGHDTMYWYKQDSKKFLKIMFSYNNKELIINETVPNRFSPKSPDKAHLNLHINSLELGDSAVYFCASSQGKGGASPTGNTIYFGEGSWLTVV.

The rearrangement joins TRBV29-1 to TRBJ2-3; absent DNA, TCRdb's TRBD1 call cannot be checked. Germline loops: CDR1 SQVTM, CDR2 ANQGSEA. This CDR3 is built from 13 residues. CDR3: CSVAIWGSDTQYF.